The 30 T cell receptor beta chains below were found in one sample sequenced in a study of T cells expressing NK-cell markers. Each CDR3 protein gets one entry in TCRdb, which reprocessed the 5' RACE reads and gives no DNA. The sample is made up of about 460,000 distinct CDR3 sequences, and the top ten hold roughly 1.4% of it. The sequencing input was blood T cells: a sorted CD56 or NKG2C T cell subset, CD4+ or CD8+ T cells, or bulk PBMC T cells (not recorded which). The receptors come from a woman in her 50s in good health.

This chain joins TRBV12-3 or TRBV12-4 and TRBJ2-7. The length of the CDR3 is 14 residues. CDR3: CASSLGVGSWEQYF.

The rearrangement uses TRBV7-6 and TRBJ2-6. The germline gives CDR1 SGHVS, CDR2 FNYEAQ. The CDR3 covers 16 residues. CDR3 residues: CASSTAGISGANVLTF.

The V gene is TRBV29-1, the J gene TRBJ2-2; lacking DNA, the TRBD1 call made by TCRdb goes unchecked. The CDR3 is made up of 15 amino acids. CDR1 and CDR2 (germline): SQVTM, ANQGSEA. CDR3 residues: CSVTGQTANTGELFF.

The rearrangement links TRBV10-3 to TRBJ2-2; TCRdb returns TRBD1, unconfirmable since there is no DNA. This CDR3 comprises 15 residues. CDR1 ENHRY and CDR2 SYGVKD come from the germline V gene. This CDR3 reads CAIRRQTSNTGELFF.

The V and J genes are TRBV10-3 and TRBJ2-2; the D call of TRBD1 rests on TCRdb alone, since no DNA is present to check it. The CDR3 loop spans 16 amino acids. Per the germline V gene, CDR1 is ENHRY and CDR2 is SYGVKD. The CDR3 is CAISRTDPTNTGELFF.

The rearrangement links TRBV5-1 to TRBJ2-3; TCRdb calls TRBD1, which cannot be checked without DNA. From germline, CDR1 is SGHRS and CDR2 YFSETQ. The CDR3 contains 15 residues. The CDR3: CASSLLDRVTDTQYF.

The chain recombines TRBV6-1 with TRBJ1-2; checking the TCRdb D call of TRBD1 is not possible without DNA. The CDR3 totals 15 residues. In germline, CDR1 is MNHNS, CDR2 SASEGT. CDR3 sequence reads: CASSENPTGFGGYTF.

The J gene is TRBJ1-6, the V gene TRBV20-1; without DNA, the TCRdb call of TRBD1 cannot be checked. CDR3 length: 14 residues. Germline assignment: CDR1 DFQATT and CDR2 SNEGSKA (reference sequence). CDR3 sequence reads: CSARSGVNNSPLHF.

The chain recombines TRBV5-6 with TRBJ1-1; the D call from TCRdb, TRBD1, cannot be confirmed without DNA. Germline CDR1 SGHDT, CDR2 YYEEEE. The CDR3 is made up of 16 amino acids. The CDR3 reads CASSLEHPGPNTEAFF.

The V call is TRBV7-9, the J call TRBJ2-3. Looked up from germline, CDR1 is SEHNR and CDR2 is FQNEAQ (reference sequence). The CDR3 spans 16 residues. The CDR3 sequence: CASRQNKKSSPDTQYF. Complete variable domain (other parts from reference TRBV7-9 and TRBJ2-3): DTGVSQNPRHKITKRGQNVTFRCDPISEHNRLYWYRQTLGQGPEFLTYFQNEAQLEKSRLLSDRFSAERPKGSFSTLEIQRTEQGDSAMYLCASRQNKKSSPDTQYFGPGTRLTVL.

The chain is built from TRBV3-1 and TRBJ1-5. The CDR3 loop spans 16 amino acids. Germline lookup yields CDR1 LGHDT and CDR2 YNNKEL (reference sequence). This CDR3 reads CASSQNRQVDGQPQHF.

The chain joins TRBV12-3 or TRBV12-4 to TRBJ1-6; as DNA is missing, the TRBD1 call by TCRdb cannot be tested. The CDR3 is 14 amino acids. CDR3 region: CASTIGQGAAPLHF.

V gene TRBV12-3 or TRBV12-4 combines with J gene TRBJ2-3; TCRdb selects TRBD1, and the lack of DNA leaves this call unchecked. This CDR3 is 15 amino acids long. The chain's CDR3 is CASSPSGGATDTQYF.

The CDR3: CASSLVPGELFF. The V and J genes are TRBV5-1 and TRBJ2-2. The germline V gene encodes CDR1 SGHRS and CDR2 YFSETQ. The CDR3 runs to 12 residues. Drawing the rest from reference TRBV5-1 and TRBJ2-2, the complete variable domain is KAGVTQTPRYLIKTRGQQVTLSCSPISGHRSVSWYQQTPGQGLQFLFEYFSETQRNKGNFPGRFSGRQFSNSRSEMNVSTLELGDSALYLCASSLVPGELFFGEGSRLTVL.

The V and J genes are TRBV27 and TRBJ2-1; the D call of TRBD2 rests on TCRdb alone, since no DNA is present to check it. Germline values: CDR1 MNHEY, CDR2 SMNVEV (reference sequence). The CDR3 runs 17 residues. This CDR3 reads CASSTAGTSGRMYEQFF.

This chain joins TRBV5-6 and TRBJ2-4; the TRBD1 assignment by TCRdb is unverifiable without DNA. CDR1 SGHDT and CDR2 YYEEEE come from the germline V gene. This CDR3 has 13 residues. The CDR3 is CASSLPGGNIQYF.

V is TRBV7-9 and J is TRBJ1-2; the TCRdb call, TRBD1, lacks DNA for checking. The CDR3 consists of 16 residues. From germline, CDR1 is SEHNR and CDR2 FQNEAQ (reference sequence). CDR3 loop: CASSPISPQGSHGYTF.

The rearrangement uses TRBV5-1 and TRBJ2-7; TCRdb proposes TRBD2, but this gene call is untestable without DNA. CDR1 and CDR2 (germline): SGHRS, YFSETQ. CDR3 length: 16 residues. The CDR3 loop is CASSLLTGTSFDEQYF.

The rearrangement uses TRBV7-6 and TRBJ1-3; TCRdb picks TRBD1, but there is no DNA to check that call. The CDR3 consists of 16 residues. Germline V lookup: CDR1 SGHVS, CDR2 FNYEAQ. The CDR3 is CASSPGPLRNGNTIYF. The full variable domain, rest sourced from reference TRBV7-6 and TRBJ1-3, is GAGVSQSPRYKVTKRGQDVALRCDPISGHVSLYWYRQALGQGPEFLTYFNYEAQQDKSGLPNDRFSAERPEGSISTLTIQRTEQRDSAMYRCASSPGPLRNGNTIYFGEGSWLTVV.

This sequence joins TRBV7-3 and TRBJ2-3; TCRdb's D call of TRBD2 is untestable without DNA. The CDR3 consists of 17 residues. Germline values: CDR1 SGHTA, CDR2 FQGTGA. CDR3 sequence: CASSLIGSGGITDTQYF.

The chain has TRBV7-6 and TRBJ2-1; TCRdb's D call, TRBD1, is unchecked because there is no DNA. The CDR3 has 20 amino acids. Germline CDR1 SGHVS, CDR2 FNYEAQ. This chain's CDR3 is CASSLARGQRGGARYNEQFF.

V gene TRBV5-1 combines with J gene TRBJ2-3; the D gene TCRdb calls, TRBD2, cannot be checked with no DNA. CDR3 size: 15 residues. Germline V gene data show CDR1 as SGHRS and CDR2 as YFSETQ. The CDR3 spells CASSQLAAPTDTQYF.

The chain is built from TRBV25-1 and TRBJ2-7. This CDR3 is 12 amino acids long. In germline, CDR1 is MGHDK, CDR2 SYGVNS. The CDR3 sequence is CASRTGSYEQYF.

This rearrangement joins TRBV15 to TRBJ2-2; the D call from TCRdb, TRBD1, cannot be confirmed without DNA. The germline gives CDR1 LNHNV, CDR2 YYDKDF (reference sequence). The CDR3 covers 16 residues. This CDR3 is CATSAPGQENTGELFF.

The chain recombines TRBV20-1 with TRBJ2-1; checking the TCRdb D call of TRBD2 is not possible without DNA. The CDR3 spans 17 residues. The germline V gene has CDR1 DFQATT and CDR2 SNEGSKA (reference sequence). The CDR3 spells CSARGLGLDSYYNEQFF.

This rearrangement joins TRBV20-1 to TRBJ2-1. CDR1 and CDR2 from the germline V gene are DFQATT and SNEGSKA (reference sequence). The CDR3 runs 14 residues. CDR3 sequence reads: CSARWRGSYNEQFF.

The V gene is TRBV24-1, the J gene TRBJ1-5; with no DNA, the TCRdb D assignment of TRBD1 cannot be verified. The CDR3 has 13 amino acids. The germline V gene encodes CDR1 KGHDR and CDR2 SFDVKD. Here the CDR3 reads CATGAGAGQPQHF.

J is TRBJ2-1 and V is TRBV5-1; TCRdb's assignment of TRBD2 cannot be checked, as there is no DNA. Looked up from germline, CDR1 is SGHRS and CDR2 is YFSETQ. The CDR3 totals 16 residues. The chain's CDR3 is CASSLNLAGDGNEQFF.

The J gene is TRBJ2-1, the V gene TRBV7-9; TCRdb reports TRBD1, a call that lacks DNA to check it against. The CDR3 totals 15 residues. Germline lookup yields CDR1 SEHNR and CDR2 FQNEAQ (reference sequence). The CDR3 loop reads CASSLNRGQYYEQFF.

The CDR3 loop reads CASSSGGWDKRTQYF. The chain combines TRBV5-1 with TRBJ2-5. Germline CDR1 is SGHRS and CDR2 is YFSETQ. This CDR3 has 15 amino acids. Looking up the rest from reference TRBV5-1 and TRBJ2-5 gives the full variable domain: KAGVTQTPRYLIKTRGQQVTLSCSPISGHRSVSWYQQTPGQGLQFLFEYFSETQRNKGNFPGRFSGRQFSNSRSEMNVSTLELGDSALYLCASSSGGWDKRTQYFGPGTRLLVL.